The 12 T cell receptor beta chains in this list originate from one sample, sequenced in a study of blood T cells in healthy people across ages. Using a J-beta primer mix together with a sample-barcoded 5' primer, a second PCR was run for about 6 to 11 cycles. TCRdb used MiXCR to reprocess the 5' RACE reads, holding one entry per CDR3 protein. Here the sample spans roughly 1 million distinct CDR3 sequences, under 30% being singletons. These records were also assigned to another study, of T cells of mothers and their children.

Sequencing was done on a sample of blood. Receptors originate from a girl aged 2 to 9 in good health.

The chain is built from TRBV5-1 and TRBJ2-5; 13 bases are shared with TRBD2. V shed 4 bases and J 1 base; nucleotides not matched to a gene: 7. This CDR3 has 17 residues. CDR1 is SGHRS and CDR2 is YFSETQ in the germline V gene. The chain's CDR3 is CASSLEGLAGPQETQYF. As DNA, the CDR3 is TGCGCCAGCAGCCTCGAGGGACTAGCGGGACCCCAAGAGACCCAGTACTTC. The whole variable domain, filled in from reference TRBV5-1 and TRBJ2-5, reads KAGVTQTPRYLIKTRGQQVTLSCSPISGHRSVSWYQQTPGQGLQFLFEYFSETQRNKGNFPGRFSGRQFSNSRSEMNVSTLELGDSALYLCASSLEGLAGPQETQYFGPGTRLLVL.

This clonotype was observed a handful of times. V usage is TRBV29-1 and J usage is TRBJ2-5, with D perhaps TRBD1 (7 bases). The CDR3 loop spans 15 amino acids. Germline CDR1 SQVTM, CDR2 ANQGSEA. V was cut by 6 bases and J by 2 bases, with 19 bases left in between. The CDR3 sequence is CSVEGGQGGQETQYF. CDR3 nucleotides: TGCAGCGTGGAGGGGGGTCAGGGGGGACAAGAGACCCAGTACTTC.

This clonotype was counted a few times. The chain is built from TRBV28 and TRBJ2-5, with D hard to call. The J call could be wrong; TRBJ2-7 is a better fit for the DNA end. The germline V gene encodes CDR1 MDHEN and CDR2 SYDVKM. The CDR3 spans 15 residues. The CDR3 DNA is TGTGCCAGCAGTTTAGCCCCCTGGGACTCCTACGAGCAGTACTTC. The encoded protein is CASSLAPWDSYEQYF.

The rearrangement links TRBV27 to TRBJ2-1; either TRBD1 or TRBD2 may supply D (5 bases each). V lost 5 bases, J lost 10 bases, and 15 bases lay in between. This CDR3 region has 13 residues. Germline loops: CDR1 MNHEY, CDR2 SMNVEV (reference sequence). This chain's CDR3 is CASSALDWGEQFF. The CDR3 DNA sequence: TGTGCCAGCAGTGCCCTAGATTGGGGGGAGCAGTTCTTC.

This chain uses TRBV7-2 with TRBJ2-3, with D possibly being TRBD2 (6 bases). The germline V and J ends were trimmed by 5 bases and 13 bases, with 22 bases remaining between them. The CDR3 extends over 14 amino acids. Germline-derived CDR1 and CDR2 are SGHTA and FQGNSA. The CDR3 loop is CASSAYLAGSNEYF. The CDR3 region has the DNA TGTGCCAGCAGCGCATATTTGGCCGGGAGCAATGAGTATTTT. The full variable domain, its missing parts supplied by reference TRBV7-2 and TRBJ2-3, is GAGVSQSPSNKVTEKGKDVELRCDPISGHTALYWYRQSLGQGLEFLIYFQGNSAPDKSGLPSDRFSAERTGGSVSTLTIQRTQQEDSAVYLCASSAYLAGSNEYFGPGTRLTVL.

This clonotype has at least ten counts. V and J are TRBV12-3 or TRBV12-4 and TRBJ2-5, with a tentative D call TRBD2 (6 bases). The CDR3 runs to 13 residues. Trimming took 1 base from V and 3 from J, leaving 6 bases between them. The CDR3 protein is CASSLGGKETQYF. DNA for the CDR3: TGTGCCAGCAGTTTAGGCGGGAAAGAGACCCAGTACTTC.

V and J are TRBV2 and TRBJ2-5; D might be TRBD1 (6 bases). The DNA matches TRBJ2-1 better at its end, which makes the J call doubtful. The germline V gene has CDR1 SNHLY and CDR2 FYNNEI. The CDR3 spans 12 residues. DNA for the CDR3: TGTGCCAGCAGTACAGGGTGGAATGAGCAGTTCTTC. It specifies CASSTGWNEQFF.

The genes are TRBV27 and TRBJ2-5, with D possibly TRBD2 on 6 matching bases. The DNA end is a closer match to TRBJ2-7, so the J assignment may be wrong. Germline-derived CDR1 and CDR2 are MNHEY and SMNVEV (reference sequence). CDR3 size: 16 residues. Here the CDR3 reads CASKPWTGDLYSEQYF. In DNA, the CDR3 is TGTGCCAGCAAGCCTTGGACGGGAGACCTCTACAGCGAGCAGTACTTC.

This chain uses TRBV9 with TRBJ1-1; D is undetermined. Trimming removed 3 bases from V and 4 bases from J, with 10 bases in between. The CDR3 has 13 amino acids. In germline, CDR1 is SGDLS, CDR2 YYNGEE. In nucleotides, the CDR3 is TGTGCCAGCAGCGGGGGTGTAAGCACTGAAGCTTTCTTT. It specifies CASSGGVSTEAFF.

The chain combines TRBV20-1 with TRBJ1-4, with D uncertain. Trimming left V 4 bases short and J 8 bases short, with 8 bases between. Germline CDR1 is DFQATT and CDR2 is SNEGSKA (reference sequence). This CDR3 is 11 amino acids long. The CDR3 protein is CSAKAGEKLFF. The CDR3 DNA reads TGCAGTGCTAAGGCGGGGGAAAAACTGTTTTTT.

The chain employs TRBV12-3 or TRBV12-4 and TRBJ1-4; 7 bases align to TRBD1. The CDR3 contains 15 residues. Unmatched junction bases numbered 3, after V lost 1 base and J lost 4 bases. CDR3 region: CASSLDRGLNEKLFF. The CDR3 bases are TGTGCCAGCAGTTTAGACAGGGGCCTTAATGAAAAACTGTTTTTT.

The rearrangement links TRBV6-1 to TRBJ1-2; D ambiguous. V lost 7 bases, J lost 4 bases, and 13 bases lay in between. The CDR3 contains 13 residues. CDR1 is MNHNS, CDR2 SASEGT, per germline. CDR3 amino acids: CASTARPFYGYTF. CDR3 DNA sequence: TGTGCCAGCACGGCCAGGCCCTTCTATGGCTACACCTTC.